The 28 T cell receptor beta chains below all came from one sample that was sequenced in a study of beta chain features in type 1 diabetes. Study-level points and caveats: Moderate but significant shortening of TCRB CDR3s was recorded in all four CD4+ subsets from Type 1 diabetes patients.

The whole isolated RNA underwent reverse transcription, so sequencing captured expressed TCRB transcripts. TCRdb's table, derived via immunoSEQ multiplex PCR, lists solely in-frame clones and lacks some. The sample has around 690,000 clones, over 10% seen once; the top ten hold around 0.12%. No antigens are known for them. Sequencing was carried out using naive CD4+ T cells from blood. The receptor source for this set is a man between 25 and 39 years old with type 1 diabetes.

The V and J genes are TRBV30 and TRBJ2-2, with D maybe TRBD2 (5 bases). CDR1 GTSNPN and CDR2 SVGIG come from the germline V gene (reference sequence). Between the trimmed V and J ends, which lost 0 bases and 0 bases, there was a span of 5 bases. The CDR3 runs to 14 residues. Here the CDR3 DNA reads TGTGCCTGGAGTGTGGGAGCGAACACCGGGGAGCTGTTTTTT. Protein sequence: CAWSVGANTGELFF.

This clone was seen a few times. CDR3 sequence: CASSIETQGPSGANVLTF. CDR3 nucleotides: TGTGCCAGCAGCATAGAGACACAGGGACCCTCTGGGGCCAACGTCCTGACTTTC. The chain joins TRBV7-8 to TRBJ2-6, with TRBD1 as a possible D gene (6 bases). The V end was cut by 5 bases, the J end by 0 bases, with 17 bases between. CDR1 and CDR2 from the germline V gene are SGHVS and FQNEAQ. The CDR3 loop spans 18 amino acids.

This chain uses TRBV6-1 with TRBJ2-7; a weak D match, TRBD1 (5 bases). The V end was cut by 2 bases, the J end by 3 bases, with 14 bases between. Germline CDR1 is MNHNS and CDR2 is SASEGT. This CDR3 has 15 amino acids. In DNA, the CDR3 is TGTGCCAGCAGTGAAACCCCGGACACGTTCTACGAGCAGTACTTC. This gives the protein CASSETPDTFYEQYF.

This clone was picked up a small number of times. The V and J genes are TRBV6-1 and TRBJ2-3, with 11 positions matching TRBD1. This CDR3 has 15 residues. Trimming at V came to 6 bases and at J to 2 bases, leaving 4 bases not matched to a gene. CDR1 is MNHNS and CDR2 is SASEGT in the germline V gene. As DNA, the CDR3 is TGTGCCAGCAGGGACAGGGGGCGCAACACAGATACGCAGTATTTT. Protein: CASRDRGRNTDTQYF.

This clone was observed a handful of times. This chain links TRBV19 with TRBJ2-1, with D unresolved. Between the trimmed V and J ends, which lost 6 bases and 0 bases, there was a span of 9 bases. CDR1 and CDR2 (germline): LNHDA, SQIVND (reference sequence). There are 14 residues in the CDR3. The CDR3 nucleotides are TGTGCCAGTAGAAGCTCGAGCTCCTACAATGAGCAGTTCTTC. Its translation is CASRSSSSYNEQFF.

A few counts support this clone. V and J are TRBV7-9 and TRBJ2-3; 10 bases map to TRBD2. CDR1 and CDR2 (germline): SEHNR, FQNEAQ (reference sequence). V trimming: 5 bases; J trimming: 4 bases; junction bases outside the gene matches: 3. The length of the CDR3 is 14 residues. The chain's CDR3 is CASSPGTSADTQYF. CDR3 in DNA: TGTGCCAGCAGCCCGGGGACTAGCGCAGATACGCAGTATTTT.

The V gene is TRBV11-2, the J gene TRBJ2-1; TRBD2 matches at 10 bases. The CDR3 contains 16 residues. CDR1 and CDR2 (germline): SGHAT, FQNNGV. V lost 1 base and J lost 5; bases outside the gene matches: 5. The CDR3 protein is CASSLVALAGHNEQFF. CDR3 DNA: TGTGCCAGCAGCTTAGTAGCACTAGCGGGGCACAATGAGCAGTTCTTC.

The gene calls are TRBV28 and TRBJ2-7, with a weak D call TRBD1 (7 bases). This CDR3 contains 13 residues. V lost 3 bases and J lost 5, with 11 bases in between. Germline V gene sequence: CDR1 MDHEN, CDR2 SYDVKM. Here the CDR3 DNA reads TGTGCCAGCAGTTTGGCCAGGGGGGACGAGCAGTACTTC. Protein product: CASSLARGDEQYF.

This chain links TRBV28 with TRBJ1-2, with D hard to call. The V and J ends lost 2 bases and 6 bases respectively, with 10 bases between them. CDR1 MDHEN and CDR2 SYDVKM come from the germline V gene. The CDR3 covers 13 residues. CDR3 in DNA: TGTGCCAGCAGTTTAATTGGGTTGGATGGCTACACCTTC. It specifies CASSLIGLDGYTF.

The rearrangement joins TRBV19 to TRBJ1-1, with TRBD1 identical over 9 bases. The V segment lost 6 bases and the J segment 4 bases; nucleotides outside the gene matches: 3. Germline V gene sequence: CDR1 LNHDA, CDR2 SQIVND (reference sequence). The CDR3 length is 13 residues. This CDR3 reads CASSPTGGTEAFF. Here the CDR3 DNA reads TGTGCCAGTAGCCCGACAGGGGGCACTGAAGCTTTCTTT.

The J gene is TRBJ1-6, the V gene TRBV7-9; TRBD1 might be the D (6 bases). This CDR3 spans 12 amino acids. The V end lost 5 bases, the J end lost 15 bases, and 14 bases lay between the germline ends. CDR1 is SEHNR, CDR2 FQNEAQ, per germline (reference sequence). CDR3 DNA: TGTGCCAGCAGCCCCTCGGGGGCCCACCTCCACTTT. Translating gives CASSPSGAHLHF.

This chain uses TRBV6-6 with TRBJ2-2, with 11 bases that match TRBD2. After removal of 11 bases from V and 7 bases from J, the junction contained 12 bases not matched to a gene. The germline gives CDR1 MNHNY, CDR2 SVGAGI (reference sequence). CDR3 size: 15 residues. CDR3: CALFGGTSGSGELFF. The CDR3 nucleotides are TGTGCCCTCTTTGGGGGGACTAGCGGTAGCGGGGAGCTGTTTTTT.

The chain combines TRBV2 with TRBJ2-2; tentative D call: TRBD2 (5 bases). Germline CDR1 reads SNHLY; CDR2 reads FYNNEI. This CDR3 comprises 14 residues. V was shortened by 3 bases and J by 1 base, with 6 bases between the two germline ends. Here the CDR3 reads CASSDGRNTGELFF. CDR3 bases: TGTGCCAGCAGTGATGGGAGGAACACCGGGGAGCTGTTTTTT. Based on the CDR3 plus reference TRBV2 and TRBJ2-2, the full variable domain is EPEVTQTPSHQVTQMGQEVILRCVPISNHLYFYWYRQILGQKVEFLVSFYNNEISEKSEIFDDQFSVERPDGSNFTLKIRSTKLEDSAMYFCASSDGRNTGELFFGEGSRLTVL.

This chain joins TRBV28 and TRBJ2-7; D perhaps matches TRBD1 (6 bases). Per germline, CDR1 MDHEN and CDR2 SYDVKM. The CDR3 loop spans 13 amino acids. Trimming stripped 6 bases from V and 2 bases from J, with 11 bases between. The CDR3 here is CASRAQGTYEQYF. CDR3 sequence (DNA): TGTGCCAGCAGAGCACAGGGTACCTACGAGCAGTACTTC.

The chain carries TRBV18 and TRBJ1-4, with D hard to call. Germline CDR1 reads KGHSH; CDR2 reads LQKENI. The CDR3 covers 13 residues. V lost 8 bases to trimming and J lost 4 bases, with 11 bases between them. The CDR3 nucleotides are TGTGCCAGCGCGGCCTTAGGTAATGAAAAACTGTTTTTT. Amino acids: CASAALGNEKLFF. The whole variable domain, remainder taken from reference TRBV18 and TRBJ1-4, is NAGVMQNPRHLVRRRGQEARLRCSPMKGHSHVYWYRQLPEEGLKFMVYLQKENIIDESGMPKERFSAEFPKEGPSILRIQQVVRGDSAAYFCASAALGNEKLFFGSGTQLSVL.

This clone was detected a few times. The chain carries TRBV10-3 and TRBJ2-2; D perhaps matches TRBD2 (5 bases). The germline V gene has CDR1 ENHRY and CDR2 SYGVKD. V dropped 9 bases and J dropped 3 bases, with 14 bases sitting between them. The CDR3 runs 14 residues. The CDR3 region is CAIRGVGDTGELFF. CDR3 DNA: TGTGCCATTCGGGGAGTCGGGGACACCGGGGAGCTGTTTTTT.

The chain is built from TRBV6-1 and TRBJ2-7, with D maybe TRBD1 (6 bases). The V end lost 8 bases, the J end lost 3 bases, and 11 bases lay between the germline ends. The CDR3 sequence is 12 residues long. The germline CDR1 and CDR2 sequences are MNHNS and SASEGT. The CDR3 region has the DNA TGTGCCAGCCGGGACATCGACTACGAGCAGTACTTC. Translated: CASRDIDYEQYF.

The chain joins TRBV7-2 to TRBJ2-2; no reliable D call. Germline V gene lookup returns CDR1 SGHTA and CDR2 FQGNSA. Trimming took 5 bases from V and 0 from J, leaving 13 bases between them. CDR3 length: 16 amino acids. The CDR3: CASSVPKGTNTGELFF. The CDR3 DNA sequence: TGTGCCAGCAGCGTCCCGAAGGGTACGAACACCGGGGAGCTGTTTTTT.

The chain employs TRBV9 and TRBJ2-1; D tentatively reads TRBD1 or TRBD2 (5 bases each). The CDR3 sequence is 17 residues long. Germline CDR1 SGDLS, CDR2 YYNGEE. Trimming took off 3 bases at V and 0 bases at J, with 16 bases between the two ends. The CDR3 sequence: CASSGATGRGSYNEQFF. CDR3 DNA sequence: TGTGCCAGCAGCGGGGCCACGGGGCGCGGCTCCTACAATGAGCAGTTCTTC.

This chain joins TRBV7-9 and TRBJ1-4; the D is unclear. Germline V gene lookup returns CDR1 SEHNR and CDR2 FQNEAQ (reference sequence). This CDR3 has 16 residues. Trimming left V 5 bases short and J 7 bases short, with 20 bases between. CDR3 amino acids: CASSERRSPPPEKLFF. The CDR3 DNA sequence: TGTGCCAGCAGCGAGAGGCGGAGTCCCCCGCCTGAAAAACTGTTTTTT.

This chain connects TRBV29-1 to TRBJ1-1; D gene uncertain. Trimming shortened V by 7 bases and J by 0 bases, and 12 bases separated the two germline ends. Germline V gives CDR1 SQVTM, CDR2 ANQGSEA. The CDR3 loop spans 13 amino acids. DNA for the CDR3: TGCAGCGGGGTGGCAGGCATGAACACTGAAGCTTTCTTT. This translates into CSGVAGMNTEAFF.

The chain uses TRBV11-3 and TRBJ2-3; 7 bases line up with TRBD1. With V trimmed by 5 bases and J by 0 bases, 5 bases remained unmatched. The CDR3 sequence is 15 residues long. Germline V lookup: CDR1 SGHNT, CDR2 YENEEA. The CDR3 here is CASSRDSSSTDTQYF. CDR3 DNA: TGTGCCAGCAGCCGGGACAGCTCTAGCACAGATACGCAGTATTTT.

CDR3: CASSRGASDSGNTIYF. In DNA form, the CDR3 reads TGCGCCAGCAGCCGAGGAGCCTCAGACAGTGGAAACACCATATATTTT. The gene calls are TRBV4-3 and TRBJ1-3, with a possible D match to TRBD1 (5 bases). In germline, CDR1 is LGHNA, CDR2 YSLEER. Trimming took 4 bases from V and 3 from J, leaving 16 bases between them. CDR3 length equals 16 residues.

The chain carries TRBV18 and TRBJ2-7; 8 bases are shared with TRBD1. CDR1 is KGHSH and CDR2 is LQKENI in the germline V gene. There are 14 residues in the CDR3. V shed 2 bases and J 4 bases; nucleotides not matched to a gene: 4. DNA for the CDR3: TGTGCCAGCTCACCAGTGGGACAGGATTACGAGCAGTACTTC. This translates into CASSPVGQDYEQYF.

This clone was counted a few times. V usage is TRBV30 and J usage is TRBJ1-6; 7 bases are shared with TRBD1. Germline V CDR1 and CDR2: GTSNPN, SVGIG (reference sequence). V shed 8 bases and J 7 bases; nucleotides not matched to a gene: 8. There are 13 residues in the CDR3. As DNA, the CDR3 is TGTGCCCGCACGGGCAGGGGGAATTCACCCCTCCACTTT. This translates into CARTGRGNSPLHF. Full variable domain (outside the CDR3, taken from reference TRBV30 and TRBJ1-6): SQTIHQWPATLVQPVGSPLSLECTVEGTSNPNLYWYRQAAGRGLQLLFYSVGIGQISSEVPQNLSASRPQDRQFILSSKKLLLSDSGFYLCARTGRGNSPLHFGNGTRLTVT.

This clone has only a few counts. The chain employs TRBV30 and TRBJ1-2; 7 nucleotides agree with TRBD1. Germline CDR1 reads GTSNPN; CDR2 reads SVGIG (reference sequence). This CDR3 is built from 15 residues. The CDR3 reads CATPTAGGSRYGYTF. CDR3 coding DNA: TGTGCTACTCCTACAGCAGGGGGGTCGCGGTATGGCTACACCTTC.

The CDR3 nucleotides read TGCAGCGTTGGGACGGGACAGGGCGGAGAAAAACTGTTTTTT. It yields the protein CSVGTGQGGEKLFF. J is TRBJ1-4 and V is TRBV29-1; 9 bases match TRBD1. Germline CDR1 reads SQVTM; CDR2 reads ANQGSEA. The CDR3 length is 14 residues. Losses at the gene ends were 4 bases for V and 8 bases for J; bases not matched to a gene: 8.

As regards this clone: The identical CDR3 is also encoded by other nucleotide sequences in the sample. This chain uses TRBV7-2 with TRBJ1-5, with D tentatively TRBD1 (5 bases). Germline CDR1 is SGHTA and CDR2 is FQGNSA. The ends were cut back, 1 base at V and 3 bases at J, with 7 bases in the middle. This CDR3 contains 14 residues. In nucleotides, the CDR3 is TGTGCCAGCAGCTTAGGACAGAACAATCAGCCCCAGCATTTT. The encoded protein is CASSLGQNNQPQHF.